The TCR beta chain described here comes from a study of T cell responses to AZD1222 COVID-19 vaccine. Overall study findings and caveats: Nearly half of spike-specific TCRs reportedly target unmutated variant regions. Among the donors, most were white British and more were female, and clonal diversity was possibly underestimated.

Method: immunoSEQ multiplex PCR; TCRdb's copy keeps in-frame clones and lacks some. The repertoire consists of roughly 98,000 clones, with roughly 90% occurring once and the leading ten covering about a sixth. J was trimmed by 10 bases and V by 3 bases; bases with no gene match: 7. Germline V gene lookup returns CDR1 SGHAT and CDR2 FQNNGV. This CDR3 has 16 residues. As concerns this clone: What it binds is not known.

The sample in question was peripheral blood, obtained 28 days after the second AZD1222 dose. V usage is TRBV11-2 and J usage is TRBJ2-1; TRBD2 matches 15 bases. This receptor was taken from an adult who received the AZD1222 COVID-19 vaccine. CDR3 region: CASSFGLAGGTGEQFF. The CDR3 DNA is TGTGCCAGCAGCTTCGGACTAGCGGGAGGGACAGGCGAGCAGTTCTTC.